These 23 T cell receptor beta chains share one sample of origin, sequenced in a study of cytomegalovirus exposure and HLA in healthy donors. In the PCR, 60 Vbeta and 13 Jbeta primers were used. The table came from immunoSEQ multiplex PCR; TCRdb's copy has only in-frame clones and leaves some out. Found here are about 200,000 clones, around nine tenths of them singletons; the top ten hold roughly 0.34%. The sequenced material came from PBMCs. The receptors stem from a woman aged 30 to 39 in good health and CMV-seronegative.

This clone was picked up a small number of times. The chain employs TRBV2 and TRBJ2-3; no firm D call. The V gene lost 10 bases and the J gene lost 0 bases, with 17 bases spanning the gap. The CDR3 runs 15 residues. Germline V lookup: CDR1 SNHLY, CDR2 FYNNEI. The CDR3 bases are TGTGCCACCAAAAGAGCAGGCCTTAGCACAGATACGCAGTATTTT. Amino acids: CATKRAGLSTDTQYF. Variable domain in full (rest from reference TRBV2 and TRBJ2-3): EPEVTQTPSHQVTQMGQEVILRCVPISNHLYFYWYRQILGQKVEFLVSFYNNEISEKSEIFDDQFSVERPDGSNFTLKIRSTKLEDSAMYFCATKRAGLSTDTQYFGPGTRLTVL.

The chain has TRBV5-1 and TRBJ1-2; 7 bases line up with TRBD1. Germline CDR1 SGHRS, CDR2 YFSETQ. V dropped 4 bases and J dropped 3; count of bases not matched to a gene: 9. The CDR3 length is 15 residues. The CDR3 spells CASSEVFGQDYGYTF. CDR3 DNA: TGCGCCAGCAGCGAAGTCTTCGGACAGGACTATGGCTACACCTTC.

The V and J genes are TRBV7-3 and TRBJ2-2; D possibly corresponds to TRBD1 (5 bases). Per germline, CDR1 SGHTA and CDR2 FQGTGA. This CDR3 has 16 amino acids. V was shortened by 1 base and J by 2 bases, with 11 bases between the two germline ends. This chain's CDR3 is CASSLMGQGNTGELFF. The DNA for the CDR3 is TGTGCCAGCAGCTTAATGGGGCAGGGTAACACCGGGGAGCTGTTTTTT.

This chain joins TRBV12-2 and TRBJ2-1; TRBD2, the D gene given by the table, was not confirmed from the DNA. TRBV12-2 is a pseudogene. The CDR3 is 15 amino acids. CDR3 in amino acids: CASRQGLADDNEQFF. The CDR3 DNA reads as TGTGCAAGTCGCCAGGGACTAGCAGACGACAATGAGCAGTTCTTC.

V usage is TRBV9 and J usage is TRBJ2-3; TRBD2 aligns across 8 bases. Germline V gene data show CDR1 as SGDLS and CDR2 as YYNGEE. Trimming took 8 bases from V and 1 from J; bases not matched to a gene: 12. CDR3 size: 16 residues. The CDR3 sequence is CASLRGAGGRTDTQYF. In DNA form, the CDR3 reads TGTGCCAGTCTAAGGGGTGCGGGAGGCCGCACAGATACGCAGTATTTT.

The rearrangement links TRBV19 to TRBJ1-1; 9 bases line up with TRBD1. The CDR3 contains 14 residues. Germline trimming cut 7 bases from V and 1 base from J; bases unmatched to any gene: 4. CDR1 is LNHDA and CDR2 is SQIVND in the germline V gene (reference sequence). CDR3 region: CASKTGGPNTEAFF. CDR3 bases: TGTGCCAGTAAGACAGGGGGACCGAACACTGAAGCTTTCTTT.

This clone was seen once. The J gene is TRBJ2-3, the V gene TRBV2; 7 nucleotides align to TRBD1. This CDR3 is built from 15 residues. The germline V gene has CDR1 SNHLY and CDR2 FYNNEI. Germline trimming cut 4 bases from V and 2 bases from J; bases unmatched to any gene: 6. The CDR3 DNA reads as TGTGCCAGCAGTGCCCGGGACAGACACACAGATACGCAGTATTTT. Its translation: CASSARDRHTDTQYF.

This chain connects TRBV6-1 to TRBJ1-1, with D tentatively TRBD1 (6 bases). The CDR3 contains 16 residues. Germline V gives CDR1 MNHNS, CDR2 SASEGT. V dropped 3 bases and J dropped 4 bases, with 18 bases sitting between them. The CDR3 DNA reads TGTGCCAGCAGTGACTTGGGCAGGGGCGGAGTCACTGAAGCTTTCTTT. Translated, it gives CASSDLGRGGVTEAFF.

The V and J genes are TRBV19 and TRBJ1-1; D is unresolved. From germline, CDR1 is LNHDA and CDR2 SQIVND (reference sequence). V lost 6 bases and J 10 bases, leaving 18 bases between the germline ends. The CDR3 runs to 13 residues. CDR3 nucleotides: TGTGCCAGTAGCTACCGGGAGATCCGACGAGCTTTCTTT. It is translated as CASSYREIRRAFF.

In the case of this clone: Other DNA sequences within the sample encode an identical CDR3. The chain carries TRBV28 and TRBJ1-3; D is ambiguous. The length of the CDR3 is 13 residues. The V gene's germline CDR1 is MDHEN and CDR2 SYDVKM. Trimming cost V 4 bases and J 5 bases, with 9 bases left between them. The chain's CDR3 is CASSSGQRNTIYF. The DNA of the CDR3 is TGTGCCAGCAGTTCTGGGCAGCGAAACACCATATATTTT.

The chain has TRBV20-1 and TRBJ2-1; no definite D call. The CDR3 consists of 10 residues. Germline CDR1 DFQATT, CDR2 SNEGSKA (reference sequence). V was clipped by 6 bases and J by 13 bases, with 13 bases between them. The CDR3 protein is CSAPNITQFF. The CDR3 DNA follows: TGCAGTGCCCCCAACATTACCCAGTTCTTC.

The genes are TRBV5-1 and TRBJ2-1; 10 positions agree with TRBD2. The germline V gene has CDR1 SGHRS and CDR2 YFSETQ. With V trimmed by 4 bases and J by 3 bases, 1 base remained unmatched. The CDR3 loop spans 14 amino acids. CDR3 region: CASSLAGDYNEQFF. In DNA form, the CDR3 reads TGCGCCAGCAGCCTAGCGGGGGACTACAATGAGCAGTTCTTC.

This sequence joins TRBV18 and TRBJ2-2; 9 nucleotides agree with TRBD1. Germline trimming cut 2 bases from V and 5 bases from J; bases unmatched to any gene: 3. Germline values: CDR1 KGHSH, CDR2 LQKENI. The CDR3 has 15 residues. The CDR3 bases are TGTGCCAGCTCACCAAGGACAGGGGAAACCGGGGAGCTGTTTTTT. Residues: CASSPRTGETGELFF.

This clone was recorded only once. The chain links TRBV7-2 to TRBJ1-6, with TRBD1 as a possible D gene (5 bases). Germline CDR1 is SGHTA and CDR2 is FQGNSA. The CDR3 covers 15 residues. Between the trimmed V and J ends, which lost 1 base and 4 bases, there was a span of 8 bases. Written as DNA, the CDR3 is TGTGCCAGCAGCTTAGGGGGCCGTTATAATTCACCCCTCCACTTT. It is translated as CASSLGGRYNSPLHF. The full variable domain, its missing parts supplied by reference TRBV7-2 and TRBJ1-6, is GAGVSQSPSNKVTEKGKDVELRCDPISGHTALYWYRQSLGQGLEFLIYFQGNSAPDKSGLPSDRFSAERTGGSVSTLTIQRTQQEDSAVYLCASSLGGRYNSPLHFGNGTRLTVT.

This clone was recorded once. This chain uses TRBV5-1 with TRBJ2-1, with 7 bases fitting TRBD1. The CDR3 contains 15 residues. CDR1 and CDR2 from the germline V gene are SGHRS and YFSETQ. Unmatched junction bases numbered 12, after V lost 5 bases and J lost 7 bases. CDR3 nucleotides: TGCGCCAGCAGTCTTGACAGGGCGGTAGGGAATGAGCAGTTCTTC. Its protein is CASSLDRAVGNEQFF. The complete variable domain, with remaining parts taken from reference TRBV5-1 and TRBJ2-1, reads KAGVTQTPRYLIKTRGQQVTLSCSPISGHRSVSWYQQTPGQGLQFLFEYFSETQRNKGNFPGRFSGRQFSNSRSEMNVSTLELGDSALYLCASSLDRAVGNEQFFGPGTRLTVL.

This clone came up once. The V call is TRBV5-1, the J call TRBJ1-1, with TRBD1 as a possible D gene (6 bases). V was clipped by 3 bases and J by 1 base, with 7 bases between them. The CDR3 is 13 amino acids. The germline CDR1 and CDR2 sequences are SGHRS and YFSETQ. CDR3 amino acids: CASSWTANTEAFF. Written as DNA, the CDR3 is TGCGCCAGCAGCTGGACAGCGAACACTGAAGCTTTCTTT.

The chain is built from TRBV28 and TRBJ2-1, with 12 bases that match TRBD2. The length of the CDR3 is 16 residues. Per the germline V gene, CDR1 is MDHEN and CDR2 is SYDVKM. V lost 5 bases, J lost 7 bases, and 9 bases stayed unmatched. For the CDR3, the DNA is TGTGCCAGCAGTCCCTGGACTAGCGGGATTATAAATGAGCAGTTCTTC. It codes for CASSPWTSGIINEQFF.

The J gene is TRBJ2-7, the V gene TRBV19; no clear D. Germline V CDR1 and CDR2: LNHDA, SQIVND (reference sequence). The germline V and J ends were trimmed by 3 bases and 3 bases, with 9 bases remaining between them. The CDR3 runs 13 residues. CDR3 region: CASSIESGYEQYF. The CDR3 DNA follows: TGTGCCAGTAGTATTGAGTCCGGCTACGAGCAGTACTTC.

This clone was seen a few times. This chain links TRBV20-1 with TRBJ1-1, with D unresolved. Trimming cost V 3 bases and J 5 bases, with 7 bases left between them. Germline V gene data show CDR1 as DFQATT and CDR2 as SNEGSKA (reference sequence). This CDR3 comprises 11 residues. DNA for the CDR3: TGCAGTGCTAGGCAGTCGACTGAAGCTTTCTTT. Translation: CSARQSTEAFF.

This chain connects TRBV5-6 to TRBJ1-2, with TRBD1 matching over 7 bases. Germline loops: CDR1 SGHDT, CDR2 YYEEEE. V was clipped by 3 bases and J by 5 bases; unmatched bases: 4. The CDR3 runs 13 residues. The CDR3: CASSSGTAYGYTF. CDR3 in DNA: TGTGCCAGCAGCTCCGGGACAGCATATGGCTACACCTTC.

This clone has just one count. The V call is TRBV6-5, the J call TRBJ2-4, with 7 bases that match TRBD1. V was clipped by 2 bases and J by 1 base; unmatched bases: 5. The CDR3 length is 16 residues. From germline, CDR1 is MNHEY and CDR2 SVGAGI. CDR3 in amino acids: CASSYTGARAKNIQYF. In DNA form, the CDR3 reads TGTGCCAGCAGTTACACAGGGGCTAGGGCCAAAAACATTCAGTACTTC.

The rearrangement links TRBV7-3 to TRBJ2-3, with 10 bases matching TRBD2. The ends lost 5 bases at V and 4 bases at J; junction bases unmatched: 6. The length of the CDR3 is 15 residues. Germline CDR1 reads SGHTA; CDR2 reads FQGTGA. The CDR3 nucleotides read TGTGCCAGCAGCAGAGCGGGGGGGTCGGCAGATACGCAGTATTTT. It codes for CASSRAGGSADTQYF.

The chain links TRBV2 to TRBJ2-7, with 10 positions matching TRBD1. The CDR3 consists of 16 residues. V was pared by 4 bases and J by 0 bases, with 6 bases of the junction left unmatched. Germline V gene data show CDR1 as SNHLY and CDR2 as FYNNEI. DNA for the CDR3: TGTGCCAGCAGTGGGGGGACAGGGGTAATCTCCTACGAGCAGTACTTC. Translated: CASSGGTGVISYEQYF.